The T cell receptor beta chain under discussion was sequenced for a study of T cell repertoires in ileal Crohn's disease. Clones were sequenced by immunoSEQ multiplex PCR, and TCRdb holds only the in-frame ones, with some missing. Among about 62,000 clones listed, approximately 91% were seen once. Described time point: neoterminal ileum biopsy at postoperative endoscopy, about 6 months after surgery. Looked up from germline, CDR1 is MGHDK and CDR2 is SYGVNS. The germline V and J ends were trimmed by 4 bases and 1 base, with 13 bases remaining between them. This CDR3 spans 15 amino acids. The genes are TRBV25-1 and TRBJ1-1, with D maybe TRBD1 (6 bases). This clonotype was sampled from an adult with Crohn's disease. The sequencing sample was made of ileal tissue. The CDR3 DNA reads TGTGCCAGCAGTGTCTACAGGGTAGGGAACACTGAAGCTTTCTTT. Translated: CASSVYRVGNTEAFF.